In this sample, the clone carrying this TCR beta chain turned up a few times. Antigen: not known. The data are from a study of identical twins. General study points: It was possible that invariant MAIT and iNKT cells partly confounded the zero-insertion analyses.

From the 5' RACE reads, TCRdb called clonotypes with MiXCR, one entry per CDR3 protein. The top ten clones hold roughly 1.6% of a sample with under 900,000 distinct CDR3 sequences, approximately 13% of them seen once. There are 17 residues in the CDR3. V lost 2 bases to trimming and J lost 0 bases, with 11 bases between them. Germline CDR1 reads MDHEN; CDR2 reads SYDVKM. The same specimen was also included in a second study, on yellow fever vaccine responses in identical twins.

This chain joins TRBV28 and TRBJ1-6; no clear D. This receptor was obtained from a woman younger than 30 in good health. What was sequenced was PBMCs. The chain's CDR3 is CASSLVSPVSYNSPLHF. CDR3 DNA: TGTGCCAGCAGTTTAGTTAGCCCAGTCTCCTATAATTCACCCCTCCACTTT.